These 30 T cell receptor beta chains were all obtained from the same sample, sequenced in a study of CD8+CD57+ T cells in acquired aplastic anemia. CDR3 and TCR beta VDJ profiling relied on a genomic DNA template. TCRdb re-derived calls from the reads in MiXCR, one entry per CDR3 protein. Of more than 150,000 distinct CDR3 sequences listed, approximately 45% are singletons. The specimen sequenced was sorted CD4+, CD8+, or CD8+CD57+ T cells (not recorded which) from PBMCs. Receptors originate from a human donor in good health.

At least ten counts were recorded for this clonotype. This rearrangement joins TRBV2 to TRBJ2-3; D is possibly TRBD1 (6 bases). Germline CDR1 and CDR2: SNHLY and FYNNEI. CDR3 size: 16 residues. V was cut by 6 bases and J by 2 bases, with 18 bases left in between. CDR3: CASSGNRDTTTDTQYF. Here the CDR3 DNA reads TGTGCCAGCAGCGGAAATCGGGACACCACCACAGATACGCAGTATTTT.

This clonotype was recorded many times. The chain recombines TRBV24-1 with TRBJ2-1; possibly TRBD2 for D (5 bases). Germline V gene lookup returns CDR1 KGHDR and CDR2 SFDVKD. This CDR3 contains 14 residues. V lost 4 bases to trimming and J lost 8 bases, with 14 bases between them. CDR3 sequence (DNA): TGTGCCACCAGTGACGCTACTAGATCCGATGAGCAGTTCTTC. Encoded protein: CATSDATRSDEQFF.

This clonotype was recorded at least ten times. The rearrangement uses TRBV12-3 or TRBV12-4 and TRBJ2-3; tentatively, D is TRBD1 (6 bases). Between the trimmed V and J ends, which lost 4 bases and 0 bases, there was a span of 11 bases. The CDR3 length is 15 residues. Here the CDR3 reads CASSSKQGSTDTQYF. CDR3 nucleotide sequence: TGTGCCAGCAGTTCCAAACAGGGTAGCACAGATACGCAGTATTTT.

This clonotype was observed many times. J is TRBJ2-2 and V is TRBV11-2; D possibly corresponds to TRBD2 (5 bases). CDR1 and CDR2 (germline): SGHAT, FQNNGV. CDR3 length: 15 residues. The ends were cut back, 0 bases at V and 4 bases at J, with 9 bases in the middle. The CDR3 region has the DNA TGTGCCAGCAGCTTAGACAGGAGGAGCACCGGGGAGCTGTTTTTT. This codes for CASSLDRRSTGELFF.

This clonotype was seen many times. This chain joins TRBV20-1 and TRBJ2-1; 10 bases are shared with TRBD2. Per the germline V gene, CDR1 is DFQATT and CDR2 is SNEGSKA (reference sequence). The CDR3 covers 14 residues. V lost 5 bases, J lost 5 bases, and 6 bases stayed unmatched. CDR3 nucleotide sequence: TGCAGTGCTTACACTAGCGGGAAAAACAATGAGCAGTTCTTC. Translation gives CSAYTSGKNNEQFF.

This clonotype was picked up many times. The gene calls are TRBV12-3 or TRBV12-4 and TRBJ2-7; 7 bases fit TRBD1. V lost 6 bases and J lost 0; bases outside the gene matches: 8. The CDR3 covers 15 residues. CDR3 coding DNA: TGTGCCAGCAGCACCTCCAGGGGGTACTCCTACGAGCAGTACTTC. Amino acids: CASSTSRGYSYEQYF.

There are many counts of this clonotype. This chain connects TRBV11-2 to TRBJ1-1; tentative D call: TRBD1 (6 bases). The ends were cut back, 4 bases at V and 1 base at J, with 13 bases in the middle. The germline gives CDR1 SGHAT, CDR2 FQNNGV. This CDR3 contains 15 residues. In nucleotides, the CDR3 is TGTGCCAGCAGCTACCCGGGGGGCAGGAACACTGAAGCTTTCTTT. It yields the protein CASSYPGGRNTEAFF.

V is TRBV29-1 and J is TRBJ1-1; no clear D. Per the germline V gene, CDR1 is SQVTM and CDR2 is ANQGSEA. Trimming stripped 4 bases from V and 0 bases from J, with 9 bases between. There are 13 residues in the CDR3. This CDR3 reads CSVVPMMNTEAFF. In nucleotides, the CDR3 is TGCAGCGTTGTACCAATGATGAACACTGAAGCTTTCTTT. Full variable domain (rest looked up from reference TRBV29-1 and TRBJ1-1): SAVISQKPSRDICQRGTSLTIQCQVDSQVTMMFWYRQQPGQSLTLIATANQGSEATYESGFVIDKFPISRPNLTFSTLTVSNMSPEDSSIYLCSVVPMMNTEAFFGQGTRLTVV.

Written as DNA, the CDR3 is TGCAGTGCTAGAGATACCCTAGCGGGAAGCGACTACGAGCAGTACTTC. This encodes CSARDTLAGSDYEQYF. The V and J genes are TRBV20-1 and TRBJ2-7; 9 bases match TRBD2. This CDR3 has 16 amino acids. V lost 0 bases, J lost 3 bases, and 9 bases stayed unmatched. The germline gives CDR1 DFQATT, CDR2 SNEGSKA (reference sequence).

The CDR3 loop reads CSVGMAQRTDTQYF. The CDR3 region has the DNA TGCAGCGTTGGTATGGCTCAGCGCACAGATACGCAGTATTTT. The chain employs TRBV29-1 and TRBJ2-3; D gene unclear. Germline CDR1 is SQVTM and CDR2 is ANQGSEA. Between the trimmed V and J ends, which lost 4 bases and 1 base, there was a span of 12 bases. The CDR3 has 14 amino acids.

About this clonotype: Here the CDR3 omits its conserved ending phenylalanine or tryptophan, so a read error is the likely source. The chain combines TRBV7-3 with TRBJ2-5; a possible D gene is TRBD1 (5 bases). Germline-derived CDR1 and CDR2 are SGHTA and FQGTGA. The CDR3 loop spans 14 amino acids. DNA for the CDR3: TGCGCCAGCAGCCCAGACAGTTCCCAAGAGACCCAGTACCTC. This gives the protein CASSPDSSQETQYL.

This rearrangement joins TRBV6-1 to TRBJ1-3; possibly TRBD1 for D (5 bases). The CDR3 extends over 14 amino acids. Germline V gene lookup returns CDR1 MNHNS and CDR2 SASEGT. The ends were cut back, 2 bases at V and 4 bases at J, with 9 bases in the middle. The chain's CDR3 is CASSEKGSGNTIYF. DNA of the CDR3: TGTGCCAGCAGTGAAAAGGGGTCAGGAAACACCATATATTTT.

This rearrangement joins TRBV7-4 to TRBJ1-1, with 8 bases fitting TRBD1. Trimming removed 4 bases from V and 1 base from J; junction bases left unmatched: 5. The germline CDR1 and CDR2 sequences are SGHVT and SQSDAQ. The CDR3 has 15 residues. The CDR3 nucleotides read TGTGCCAGCAGCTCACGGGACAGGAAGAACACTGAAGCTTTCTTT. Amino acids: CASSSRDRKNTEAFF.

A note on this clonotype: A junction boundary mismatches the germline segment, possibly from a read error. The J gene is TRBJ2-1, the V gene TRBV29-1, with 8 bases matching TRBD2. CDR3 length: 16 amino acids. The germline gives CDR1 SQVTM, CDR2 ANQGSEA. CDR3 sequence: CSAEVRAGVDYNEQFF. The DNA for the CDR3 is TGCAGCGCTGAAGTTCGAGCGGGAGTAGACTACAATGAGCAGTTCTTC.

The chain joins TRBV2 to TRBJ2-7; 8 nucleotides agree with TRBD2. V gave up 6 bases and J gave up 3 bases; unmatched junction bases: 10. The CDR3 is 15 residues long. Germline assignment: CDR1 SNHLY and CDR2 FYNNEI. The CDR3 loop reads CASSPETSERYEQYF. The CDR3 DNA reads TGTGCCAGCAGCCCAGAGACTAGCGAACGCTACGAGCAGTACTTC.

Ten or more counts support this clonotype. CDR3 residues: CAATGSGGYNEQFF. The CDR3 region has the DNA TGTGCCGCCACAGGCTCGGGAGGGTACAATGAGCAGTTCTTC. The chain employs TRBV10-3 and TRBJ2-1; 8 bases are shared with TRBD2. The germline CDR1 and CDR2 sequences are ENHRY and SYGVKD. J lost 4 bases, V lost 11 bases, and 10 bases had no gene match. This CDR3 has 14 amino acids.

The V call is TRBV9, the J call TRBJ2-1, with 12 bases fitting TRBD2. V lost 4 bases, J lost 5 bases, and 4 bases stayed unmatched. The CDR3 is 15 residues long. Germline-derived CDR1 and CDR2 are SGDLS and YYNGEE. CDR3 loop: CASSKLAGGDNEQFF. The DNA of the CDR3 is TGTGCCAGCAGCAAACTAGCGGGGGGAGACAATGAGCAGTTCTTC.

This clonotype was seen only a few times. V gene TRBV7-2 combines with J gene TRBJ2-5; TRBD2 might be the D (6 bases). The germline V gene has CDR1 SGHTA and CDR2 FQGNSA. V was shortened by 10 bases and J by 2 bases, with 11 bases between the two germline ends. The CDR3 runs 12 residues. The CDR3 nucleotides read TGTGCCACCGAGGGACTTCAAGAGACCCAGTACTTC. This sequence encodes CATEGLQETQYF.

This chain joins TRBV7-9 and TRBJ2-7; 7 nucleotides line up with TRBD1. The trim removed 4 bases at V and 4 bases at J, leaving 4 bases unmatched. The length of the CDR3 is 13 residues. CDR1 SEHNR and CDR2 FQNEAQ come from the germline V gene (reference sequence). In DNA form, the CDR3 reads TGTGCCAGCAGCTCCACAGGGGTGTACGAGCAGTACTTC. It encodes CASSSTGVYEQYF.

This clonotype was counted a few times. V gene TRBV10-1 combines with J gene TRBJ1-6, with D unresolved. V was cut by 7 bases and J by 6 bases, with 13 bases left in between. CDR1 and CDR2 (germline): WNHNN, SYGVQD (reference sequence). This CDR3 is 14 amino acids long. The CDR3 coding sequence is TGCGCCAGCACTTTTCGTCCGGGTAATTCACCCCTCCACTTT. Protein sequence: CASTFRPGNSPLHF.

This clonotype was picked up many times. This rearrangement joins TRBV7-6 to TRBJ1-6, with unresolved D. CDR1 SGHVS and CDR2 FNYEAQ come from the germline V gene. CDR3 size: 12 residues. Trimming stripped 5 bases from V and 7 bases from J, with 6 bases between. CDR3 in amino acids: CASSPPNSPLHF. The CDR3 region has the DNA TGTGCCAGCAGCCCACCGAATTCACCCCTCCACTTT.

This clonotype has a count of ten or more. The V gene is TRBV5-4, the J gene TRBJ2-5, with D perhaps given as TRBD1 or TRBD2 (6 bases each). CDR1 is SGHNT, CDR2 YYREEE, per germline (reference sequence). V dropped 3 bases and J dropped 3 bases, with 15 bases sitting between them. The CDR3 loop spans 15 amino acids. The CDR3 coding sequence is TGTGCCAGCAGCTACGGGGGCGCGGTAAAAGAGACCCAGTACTTC. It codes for CASSYGGAVKETQYF.

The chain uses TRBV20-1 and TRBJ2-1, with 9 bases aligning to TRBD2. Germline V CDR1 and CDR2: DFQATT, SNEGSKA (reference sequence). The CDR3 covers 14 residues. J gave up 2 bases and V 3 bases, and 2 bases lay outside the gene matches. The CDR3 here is CSASIAGAYNEQFF. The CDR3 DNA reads TGCAGTGCTAGTATAGCGGGGGCCTACAATGAGCAGTTCTTC.

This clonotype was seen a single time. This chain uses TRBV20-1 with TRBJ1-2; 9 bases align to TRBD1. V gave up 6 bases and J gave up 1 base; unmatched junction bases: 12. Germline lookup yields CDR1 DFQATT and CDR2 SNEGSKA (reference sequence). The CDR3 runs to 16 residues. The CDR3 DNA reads TGCAGTGCGCTTAGTTGGGACAGGGACGATAACTATGGCTACACCTTC. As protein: CSALSWDRDDNYGYTF.

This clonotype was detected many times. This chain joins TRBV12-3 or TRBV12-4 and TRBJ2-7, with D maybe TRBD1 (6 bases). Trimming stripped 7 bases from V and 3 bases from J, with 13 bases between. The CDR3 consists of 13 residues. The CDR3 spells CASTTGPNYEQYF. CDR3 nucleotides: TGTGCCAGCACCACAGGGCCCAACTACGAGCAGTACTTC.

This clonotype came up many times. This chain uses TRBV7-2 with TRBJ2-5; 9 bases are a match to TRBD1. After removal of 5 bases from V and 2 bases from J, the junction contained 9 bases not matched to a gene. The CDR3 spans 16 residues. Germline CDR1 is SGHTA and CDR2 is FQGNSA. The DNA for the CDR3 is TGTGCCAGCAGCACCAACAGGGGGCGGCTACAAGAGACCCAGTACTTC. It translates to CASSTNRGRLQETQYF.

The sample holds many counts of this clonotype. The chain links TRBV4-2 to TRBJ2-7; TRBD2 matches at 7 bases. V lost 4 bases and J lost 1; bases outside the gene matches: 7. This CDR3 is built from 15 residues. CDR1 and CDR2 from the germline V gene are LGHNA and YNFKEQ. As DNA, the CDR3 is TGTGCCAGCAGCCGAGAGTCTAGCGGTTCCTACGAGCAGTACTTC. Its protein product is CASSRESSGSYEQYF.

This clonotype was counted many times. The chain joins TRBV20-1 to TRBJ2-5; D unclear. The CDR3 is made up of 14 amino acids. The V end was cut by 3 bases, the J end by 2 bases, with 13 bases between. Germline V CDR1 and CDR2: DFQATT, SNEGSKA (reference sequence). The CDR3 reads CSARPARRQETQYF. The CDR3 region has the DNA TGCAGTGCTAGGCCAGCGCGTCGTCAAGAGACCCAGTACTTC.

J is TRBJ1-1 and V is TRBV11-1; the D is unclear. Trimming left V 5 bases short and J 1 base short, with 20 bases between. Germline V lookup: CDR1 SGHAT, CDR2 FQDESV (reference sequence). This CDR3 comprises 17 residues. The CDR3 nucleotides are TGTGCCAGCAGCCCGTCGGATGTGGGTTGGGGGAACACTGAAGCTTTCTTT. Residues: CASSPSDVGWGNTEAFF.

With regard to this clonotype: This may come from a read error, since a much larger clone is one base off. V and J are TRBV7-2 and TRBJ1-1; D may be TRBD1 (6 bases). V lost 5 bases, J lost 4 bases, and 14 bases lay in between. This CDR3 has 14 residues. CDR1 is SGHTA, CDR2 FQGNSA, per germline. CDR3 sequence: CASSQRGGGTEAFF. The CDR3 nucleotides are TGTGCCAGCAGCCAGCGGGGAGGGGGCACTGAAGCTTTCTTT. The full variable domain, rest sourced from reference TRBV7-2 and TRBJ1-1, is GAGVSQSPSNKVTEKGKDVELRCDPISGHTALYWYRQSLGQGLEFLIYFQGNSAPDKSGLPSDRFSAERTGGSVSTLTIQRTQQEDSAVYLCASSQRGGGTEAFFGQGTRLTVV.